Below, 9 T cell receptor beta chains from the same sample are listed, as sequenced in a study of regulatory T cells in long-lasting Graves disease. Investigators prepared the TCR beta libraries by applying iRepertoire HTBI primers and Arm-PCR of CDR3 regions. TCRdb re-called the multiplex PCR reads through MiXCR, storing one row per CDR3 protein. The sample lists just over 600,000 distinct CDR3 sequences, approximately 15% occurring once. As to time point: newly diagnosed GD, antithyroid drugs for less than 3 months. Preparation of the TCR library used RNA extracted from PBMCs. This sample was also put to use in a study of T cells in Graves' hyperthyroidism and ophthalmopathy.

Sequencing was performed on peripheral blood mononuclear cells (PBMCs), taken at new diagnosis, from a patient treated with antithyroid drugs. All receptors come from a young woman with Graves disease.

The chain is built from TRBV5-7 and TRBJ2-1; 13 bases line up with TRBD2. TRBV5-7 falls under the ORF class, with uncertain function. The CDR3 runs to 18 residues. Germline trimming cut 1 base from V and 8 bases from J; bases unmatched to any gene: 12. CDR3 DNA: TGTGCCAGCAGCTTGACGGCTGGACTAGCGGGAGCTTGGGATGAGCAGTTCTTC. As protein: CASSLTAGLAGAWDEQFF.

V usage is TRBV6-5 and J usage is TRBJ1-1; D unclear. The CDR3 is 17 residues long. CDR1 is MNHEY, CDR2 SVGAGI, per germline. Trimming shortened V by 4 bases and J by 3 bases, and 21 bases separated the two germline ends. In DNA form, the CDR3 reads TGTGCCAGCAGTTTATTATCCGGGCGCGTGAGGGACACTGAAGCTTTCTTT. Its translation is CASSLLSGRVRDTEAFF.

This clonotype has a handful of counts. DNA of the CDR3: TGCGCCAGCAGCTTGGTGGACAAGAGATTTAACACCGGGGAGCTGTTTTTT. Residues: CASSLVDKRFNTGELFF. This chain links TRBV5-1 with TRBJ2-2, with D perhaps matching TRBD1 (5 bases). Trimming removed 0 bases at V and 2 bases at J, with 14 bases between. CDR3 size: 17 residues. CDR1 is SGHRS, CDR2 YFSETQ, per germline.

There are many counts of this clonotype. V is TRBV12-3 or TRBV12-4 and J is TRBJ1-1, with a tentative D call TRBD1 (5 bases). This CDR3 spans 19 amino acids. V was pared by 2 bases and J by 0 bases, with 22 bases between. Here the CDR3 DNA reads TGTGCCAGCAGTTTAATTAGGCAGGGATTGATCCGGATGAACACTGAAGCTTTCTTT. The encoded protein is CASSLIRQGLIRMNTEAFF.

At least ten counts were recorded for this clonotype. The chain has TRBV7-9 and TRBJ2-1, with 10 bases identical to TRBD1. The germline CDR1 and CDR2 sequences are SEHNR and FQNEAQ (reference sequence). This CDR3 has 19 amino acids. J was trimmed by 2 bases and V by 7 bases; bases with no gene match: 17. DNA for the CDR3: TGTGCCAGCACCACCTCGAGGGTGGAGGGGACAGGGGCCTACAATGAGCAGTTCTTC. Translated: CASTTSRVEGTGAYNEQFF.

Of note for this clonotype: The junction and the germline gene differ at one end; a read error may be behind it. The J gene is TRBJ2-3, the V gene TRBV5-4; D is uncertain. The length of the CDR3 is 12 residues. Germline V gene lookup returns CDR1 SGHNT and CDR2 YYREEE (reference sequence). CDR3 bases: TGTGCCAGCAGCTTGGCATCAGATGCGCAGTATTTT. Protein product: CASSLASDAQYF.

In its sample, this clonotype was seen many times. The rearrangement joins TRBV28 to TRBJ2-5, with D perhaps given as TRBD1 or TRBD2 (5 bases each). Germline V gene data show CDR1 as MDHEN and CDR2 as SYDVKM. V was clipped by 10 bases and J by 5 bases, with 23 bases between them. CDR3 length: 15 residues. CDR3 DNA: TGTGCCACCTCCGTGACGGGGCCCGCTAGGGAGACCCAGTACTTC. Translated: CATSVTGPARETQYF.

The sample holds many counts of this clonotype. The CDR3 is CASSPEGEGWETQYF. The CDR3 coding sequence is TGTGCCAGCAGCCCTGAGGGGGAGGGATGGGAGACCCAGTACTTC. The V and J genes are TRBV9 and TRBJ2-5; maybe TRBD2 (7 bases). The germline gives CDR1 SGDLS, CDR2 YYNGEE. The CDR3 has 15 amino acids. The V and J ends lost 4 bases and 5 bases respectively, with 18 bases between them.

This clonotype came up a few times. The chain couples TRBV5-5 to TRBJ2-7; D possibly corresponds to TRBD2 (6 bases). Trimming shortened V by 4 bases and J by 5 bases, and 25 bases separated the two germline ends. Germline values: CDR1 SGHKS, CDR2 YYEKEE (reference sequence). The CDR3 spans 17 residues. The CDR3 nucleotides read TGTGCCAGCAGCGACGGGAAGAAGACTAGATATGTCCACGAGCAGTACTTC. Its translation is CASSDGKKTRYVHEQYF. The full variable domain, rest sourced from reference TRBV5-5 and TRBJ2-7, is DAGVTQSPTHLIKTRGQQVTLRCSPISGHKSVSWYQQVLGQGPQFIFQYYEKEERGRGNFPDRFSARQFPNYSSELNVNALLLGDSALYLCASSDGKKTRYVHEQYFGPGTRLTVT.